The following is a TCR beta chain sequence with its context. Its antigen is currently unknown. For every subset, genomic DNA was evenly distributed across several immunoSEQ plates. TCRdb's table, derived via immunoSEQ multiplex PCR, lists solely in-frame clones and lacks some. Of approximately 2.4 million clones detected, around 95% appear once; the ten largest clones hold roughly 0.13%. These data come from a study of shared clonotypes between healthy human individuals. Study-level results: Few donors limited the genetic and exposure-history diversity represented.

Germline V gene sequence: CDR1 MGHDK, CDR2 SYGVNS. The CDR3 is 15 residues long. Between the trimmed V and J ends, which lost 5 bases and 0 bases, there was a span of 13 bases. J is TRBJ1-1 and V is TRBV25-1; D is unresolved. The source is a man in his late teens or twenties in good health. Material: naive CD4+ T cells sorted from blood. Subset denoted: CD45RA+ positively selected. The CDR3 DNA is TGTGCCAGCAGTTTGCCAAGTCGAATGAACACTGAAGCTTTCTTT. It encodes CASSLPSRMNTEAFF.